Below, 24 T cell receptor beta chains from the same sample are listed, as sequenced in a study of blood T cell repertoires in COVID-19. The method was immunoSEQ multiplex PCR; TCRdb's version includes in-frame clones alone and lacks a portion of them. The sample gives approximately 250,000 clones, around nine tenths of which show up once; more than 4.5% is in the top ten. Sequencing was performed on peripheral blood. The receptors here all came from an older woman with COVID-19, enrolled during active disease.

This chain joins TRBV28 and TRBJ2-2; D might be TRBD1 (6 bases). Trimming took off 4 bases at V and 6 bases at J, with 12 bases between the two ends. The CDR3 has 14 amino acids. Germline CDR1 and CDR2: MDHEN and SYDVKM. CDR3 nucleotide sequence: TGTGCCAGCAGTTCTGCCGGGACATCCGGGGAGCTGTTTTTT. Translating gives CASSSAGTSGELFF. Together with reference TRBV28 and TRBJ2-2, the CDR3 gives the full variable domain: DVKVTQSSRYLVKRTGEKVFLECVQDMDHENMFWYRQDPGLGLRLIYFSYDVKMKEKGDIPEGYSVSREKKERFSLILESASTNQTSMYLCASSSAGTSGELFFGEGSRLTVL.

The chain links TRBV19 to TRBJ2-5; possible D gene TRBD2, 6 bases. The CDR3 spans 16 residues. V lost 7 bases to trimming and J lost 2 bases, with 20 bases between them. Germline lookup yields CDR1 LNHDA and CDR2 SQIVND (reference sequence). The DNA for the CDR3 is TGTGCCAGTAAGGGCATCCAGGGCGGGAAACAAGAGACCCAGTACTTC. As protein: CASKGIQGGKQETQYF.

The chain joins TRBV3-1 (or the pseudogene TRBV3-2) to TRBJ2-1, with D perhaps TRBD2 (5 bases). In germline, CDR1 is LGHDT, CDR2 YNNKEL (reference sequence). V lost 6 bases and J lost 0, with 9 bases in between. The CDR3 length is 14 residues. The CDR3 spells CASSRRGSYNEQFF. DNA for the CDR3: TGTGCCAGCAGTCGACGGGGCTCCTACAATGAGCAGTTCTTC.

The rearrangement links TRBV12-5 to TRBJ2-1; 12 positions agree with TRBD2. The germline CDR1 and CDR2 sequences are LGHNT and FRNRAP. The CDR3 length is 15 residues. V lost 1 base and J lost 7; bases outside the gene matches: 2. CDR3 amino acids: CASGLGLAGVNEQFF. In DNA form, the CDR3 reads TGTGCTAGTGGTTTGGGACTAGCGGGAGTAAATGAGCAGTTCTTC.

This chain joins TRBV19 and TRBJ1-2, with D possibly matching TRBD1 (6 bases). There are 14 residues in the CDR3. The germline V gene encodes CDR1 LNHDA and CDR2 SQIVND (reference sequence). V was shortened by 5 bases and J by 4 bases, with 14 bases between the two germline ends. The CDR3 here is CASSRRTGTYGYTF. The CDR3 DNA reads TGTGCCAGTAGTCGGCGAACAGGGACCTATGGCTACACCTTC.

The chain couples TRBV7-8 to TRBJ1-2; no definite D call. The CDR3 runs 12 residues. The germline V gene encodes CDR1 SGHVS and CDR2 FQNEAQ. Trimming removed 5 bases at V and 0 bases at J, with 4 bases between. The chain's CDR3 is CASSLTNYGYTF. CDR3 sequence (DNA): TGTGCCAGCAGCCTAACTAACTATGGCTACACCTTC.

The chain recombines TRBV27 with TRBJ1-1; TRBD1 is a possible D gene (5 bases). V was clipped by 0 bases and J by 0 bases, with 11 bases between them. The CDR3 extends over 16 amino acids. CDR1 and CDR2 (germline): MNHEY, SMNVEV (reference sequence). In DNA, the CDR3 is TGTGCCAGCAGTTTATCGGGGAGGGGCATGAACACTGAAGCTTTCTTT. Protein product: CASSLSGRGMNTEAFF.

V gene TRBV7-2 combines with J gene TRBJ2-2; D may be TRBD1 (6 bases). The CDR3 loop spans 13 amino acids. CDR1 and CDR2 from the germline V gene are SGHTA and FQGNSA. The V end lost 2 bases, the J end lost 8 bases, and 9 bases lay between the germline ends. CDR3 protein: CASSLRGYGELFF. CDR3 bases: TGTGCCAGCAGCTTAAGGGGGTATGGGGAGCTGTTTTTT.

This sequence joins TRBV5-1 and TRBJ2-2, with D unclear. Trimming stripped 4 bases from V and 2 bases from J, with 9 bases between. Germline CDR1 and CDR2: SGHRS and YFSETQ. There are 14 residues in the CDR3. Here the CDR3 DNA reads TGCGCCAGCAGCCCTCCCCTTAACACCGGGGAGCTGTTTTTT. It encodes CASSPPLNTGELFF.

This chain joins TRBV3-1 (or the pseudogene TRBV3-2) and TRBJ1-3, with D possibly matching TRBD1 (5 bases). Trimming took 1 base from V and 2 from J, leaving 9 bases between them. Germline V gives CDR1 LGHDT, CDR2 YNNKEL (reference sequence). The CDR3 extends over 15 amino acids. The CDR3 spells CASSQVGRAGNTIYF. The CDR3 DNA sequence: TGTGCCAGCAGCCAAGTCGGCAGGGCTGGAAACACCATATATTTT.

The CDR3 protein is CATSDPGSNQPQHF. Written as DNA, the CDR3 is TGTGCCACCAGTGATCCCGGGTCAAATCAGCCCCAGCATTTT. The J gene is TRBJ1-5, the V gene TRBV24-1, with D unclear. The CDR3 contains 14 residues. Germline V gene lookup returns CDR1 KGHDR and CDR2 SFDVKD. Trimming left V 3 bases short and J 4 bases short, with 9 bases between.

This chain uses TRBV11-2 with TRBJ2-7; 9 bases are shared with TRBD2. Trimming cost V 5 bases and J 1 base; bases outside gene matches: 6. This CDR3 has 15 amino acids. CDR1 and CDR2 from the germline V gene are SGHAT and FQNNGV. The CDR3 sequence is CASSRGGRASYEQYF. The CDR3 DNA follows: TGTGCCAGCAGCCGAGGCGGGAGGGCGTCCTACGAGCAGTACTTC.

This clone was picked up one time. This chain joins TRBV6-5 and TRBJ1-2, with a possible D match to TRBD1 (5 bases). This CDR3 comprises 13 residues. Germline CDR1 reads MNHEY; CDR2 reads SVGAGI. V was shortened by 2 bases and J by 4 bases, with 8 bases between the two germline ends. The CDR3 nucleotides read TGTGCCAGCAGTTACAAGGGGCTCTATGGCTACACCTTC. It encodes CASSYKGLYGYTF.

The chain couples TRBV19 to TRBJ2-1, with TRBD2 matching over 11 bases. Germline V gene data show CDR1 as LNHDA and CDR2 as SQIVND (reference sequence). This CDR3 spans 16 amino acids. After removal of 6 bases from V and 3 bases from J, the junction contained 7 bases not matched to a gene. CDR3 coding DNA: TGTGCCAGTAGGAAGGGGACTAGCGGACGCTACAATGAGCAGTTCTTC. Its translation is CASRKGTSGRYNEQFF.

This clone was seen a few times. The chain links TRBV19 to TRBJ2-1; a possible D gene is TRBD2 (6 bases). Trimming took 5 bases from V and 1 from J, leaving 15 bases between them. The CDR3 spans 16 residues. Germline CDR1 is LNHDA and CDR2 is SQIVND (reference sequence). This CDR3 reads CASSAHLARSYNEQFF. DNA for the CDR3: TGTGCCAGTAGTGCACACCTAGCGCGGTCCTACAATGAGCAGTTCTTC.

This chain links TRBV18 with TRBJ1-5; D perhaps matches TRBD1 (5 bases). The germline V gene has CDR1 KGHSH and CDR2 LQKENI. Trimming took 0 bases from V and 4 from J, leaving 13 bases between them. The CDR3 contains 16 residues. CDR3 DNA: TGTGCCAGCTCACCACCGCTAAGGGGCTCAAATCAGCCCCAGCATTTT. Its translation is CASSPPLRGSNQPQHF. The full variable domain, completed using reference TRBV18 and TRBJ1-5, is NAGVMQNPRHLVRRRGQEARLRCSPMKGHSHVYWYRQLPEEGLKFMVYLQKENIIDESGMPKERFSAEFPKEGPSILRIQQVVRGDSAAYFCASSPPLRGSNQPQHFGDGTRLSIL.

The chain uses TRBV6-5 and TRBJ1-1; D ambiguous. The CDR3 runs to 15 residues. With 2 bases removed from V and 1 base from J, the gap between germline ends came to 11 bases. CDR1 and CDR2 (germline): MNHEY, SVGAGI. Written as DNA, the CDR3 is TGTGCCAGCAGTTACAGCGGGCTGGGGAACACTGAAGCTTTCTTT. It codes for CASSYSGLGNTEAFF.

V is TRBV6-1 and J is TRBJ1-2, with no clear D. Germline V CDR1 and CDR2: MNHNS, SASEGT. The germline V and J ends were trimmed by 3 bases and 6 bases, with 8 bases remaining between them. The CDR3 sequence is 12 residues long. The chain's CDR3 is CASSDAGNGYTF. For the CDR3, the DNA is TGTGCCAGCAGTGATGCGGGGAATGGCTACACCTTC.

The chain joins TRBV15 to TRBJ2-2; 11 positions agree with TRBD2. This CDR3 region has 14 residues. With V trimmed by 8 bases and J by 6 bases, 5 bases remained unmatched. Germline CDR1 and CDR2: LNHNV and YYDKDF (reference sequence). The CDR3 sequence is CATELAGAPGELFF. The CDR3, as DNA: TGTGCCACCGAACTAGCGGGAGCACCCGGGGAGCTGTTTTTT.

The chain's CDR3 is CASTLGHPYEQYF. Written as DNA, the CDR3 is TGCGCCAGCACTCTGGGACATCCCTACGAGCAGTACTTC. The chain uses TRBV10-2 and TRBJ2-7, with D tentatively TRBD1 (6 bases). This CDR3 comprises 13 residues. Trimming took 7 bases from V and 2 from J, leaving 12 bases between them. Germline V lookup: CDR1 WSHSY, CDR2 SAAADI.

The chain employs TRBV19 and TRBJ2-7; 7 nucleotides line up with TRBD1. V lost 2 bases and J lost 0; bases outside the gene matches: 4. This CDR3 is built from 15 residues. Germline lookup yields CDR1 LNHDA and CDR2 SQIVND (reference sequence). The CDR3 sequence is CASSISHRGSYEQYF. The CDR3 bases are TGTGCCAGTAGTATATCCCACAGGGGCTCCTACGAGCAGTACTTC.

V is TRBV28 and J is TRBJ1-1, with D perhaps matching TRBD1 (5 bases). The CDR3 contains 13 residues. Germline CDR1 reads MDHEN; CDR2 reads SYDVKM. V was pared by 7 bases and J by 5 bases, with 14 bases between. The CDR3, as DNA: TGTGCCAGCACCAACAGACACAGGACTGAAGCTTTCTTT. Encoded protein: CASTNRHRTEAFF.

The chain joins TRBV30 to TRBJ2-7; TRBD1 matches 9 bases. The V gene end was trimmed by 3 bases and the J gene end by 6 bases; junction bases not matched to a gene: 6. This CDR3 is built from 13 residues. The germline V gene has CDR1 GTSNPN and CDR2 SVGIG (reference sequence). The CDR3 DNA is TGTGCCTGGAGACAGGGGGCGCTGGGCGAGCAGTACTTC. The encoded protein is CAWRQGALGEQYF.

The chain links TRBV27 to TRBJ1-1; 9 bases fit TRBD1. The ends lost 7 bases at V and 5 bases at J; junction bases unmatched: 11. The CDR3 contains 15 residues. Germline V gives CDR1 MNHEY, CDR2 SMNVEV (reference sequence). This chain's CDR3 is CASKPGTTGGTEAFF. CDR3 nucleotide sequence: TGTGCCAGCAAACCCGGGACGACAGGGGGTACTGAAGCTTTCTTT.